These T cell receptor beta chains were read from a single sample in a study of T cell responses to AZD1222 COVID-19 vaccine. Libraries were prepared by immunoSEQ multiplex PCR; TCRdb keeps only in-frame clonotypes and omits some of them. The data contain 100,000 to 150,000 clones, 92% of them singletons. The specimen was peripheral blood, collected on day 0 of AZD1222 vaccination. These receptors all stem from an adult in good health. Both conserved end residues are part of each CDR3. Each record gives: J gene, clone size, V gene, D gene, CDR3 protein, CDR3 DNA. The D gene is left open where the match is weak. Only part of the rows carry a size: once, few, many, or a class if the clone is expanded.

J: TRBJ2-3
size: NA
V: TRBV9
D: TRBD2
CDR3: CASSVEAGGVTDTQYF
DNA: TGTGCCAGCAGCGTAGAAGCGGGAGGAGTCACAGATACGCAGTATTTT

J: TRBJ2-2
size: few
V: TRBV5-1
D: NA
CDR3: CASSVVGADGELFF
DNA: TGCGCCAGCAGCGTAGTGGGGGCTGACGGGGAGCTGTTTTTT

J: TRBJ2-2
size: NA
V: TRBV3-1/TRBV3-2
D: NA
CDR3: CASSQFVAGELFF
DNA: TGTGCCAGCAGCCAATTTGTCGCCGGGGAGCTGTTTTTT

J: TRBJ1-1
size: NA
V: TRBV24-1
D: NA
CDR3: CATSDSRQGAFF
DNA: TGTGCCACCAGTGATTCACGGCAGGGAGCTTTCTTT

J: TRBJ2-3
size: NA
V: TRBV30
D: NA
CDR3: CAWSVGQGRTDTQYF
DNA: TGTGCCTGGAGTGTGGGGCAGGGACGCACAGATACGCAGTATTTT

J: TRBJ2-1
size: NA
V: TRBV4-1
D: TRBD2
CDR3: CASSLGLAGKQFF
DNA: TGCGCCAGCAGCCTGGGACTAGCGGGGAAGCAGTTCTTC

J: TRBJ1-1
size: NA
V: TRBV29-1
D: NA
CDR3: CSVAENTEAFF
DNA: TGCAGCGTTGCGGAGAACACTGAAGCTTTCTTT

J: TRBJ1-5
size: NA
V: TRBV19
D: NA
CDR3: CASSTLPFVGAPNQPQHF
DNA: TGTGCCAGTAGTACCCTCCCTTTTGTAGGGGCTCCCAATCAGCCCCAGCATTTT

J: TRBJ2-2
size: NA
V: TRBV15
D: TRBD1
CDR3: CATSTTGGNTGELFF
DNA: TGTGCCACCAGCACTACAGGGGGGAACACCGGGGAGCTGTTTTTT

J: TRBJ2-1
size: NA
V: TRBV2
D: NA
CDR3: CASKGPPAEQFF
DNA: TGTGCCAGCAAGGGTCCCCCGGCCGAGCAGTTCTTC

J: TRBJ1-5
size: NA
V: TRBV18
D: NA
CDR3: CASSPQNSNQPQHF
DNA: TGTGCCAGCTCACCCCAGAATAGCAATCAGCCCCAGCATTTT

J: TRBJ2-4
size: NA
V: TRBV28
D: NA
CDR3: CASEGAGIRGIQYF
DNA: TGTGCCAGTGAAGGAGCGGGGATAAGGGGGATTCAGTACTTC

J: TRBJ1-1
size: few
V: TRBV12-3/TRBV12-4
D: NA
CDR3: CASSLSNTEAFF
DNA: TGTGCCAGCAGTTTAAGTAACACTGAAGCTTTCTTT

J: TRBJ1-2
size: once
V: TRBV3-1/TRBV3-2
D: NA
CDR3: CASSLGTFNYGYTF
DNA: TGTGCCAGCAGCCTGGGGACTTTCAACTATGGCTACACCTTC

J: TRBJ2-7
size: NA
V: TRBV30
D: NA
CDR3: CAWSVTGFYEQYF
DNA: TGTGCCTGGAGTGTAACAGGTTTCTACGAGCAGTACTTC

J: TRBJ1-1
size: once
V: TRBV19
D: NA
CDR3: CASRVRSMNTEAFF
DNA: TGTGCCAGTAGGGTCAGATCCATGAACACTGAAGCTTTCTTT

J: TRBJ1-5
size: NA
V: TRBV6-6
D: TRBD1
CDR3: CASSLTRDRYSNQPQHF
DNA: TGTGCCAGCAGTCTTACCCGGGACAGATATAGCAATCAGCCCCAGCATTTT

J: TRBJ1-4
size: NA
V: TRBV5-6
D: NA
CDR3: CASSSGYNEKLFF
DNA: TGTGCCAGCAGCTCAGGGTATAATGAAAAACTGTTTTTT

J: TRBJ1-1
size: NA
V: TRBV11-1
D: NA
CDR3: CASSHVGLEAFF
DNA: TGTGCCAGCAGCCATGTTGGTCTCGAAGCTTTCTTT

J: TRBJ2-5
size: NA
V: TRBV14
D: NA
CDR3: CASSPRVGARETQYF
DNA: TGTGCCAGCAGCCCGAGAGTGGGGGCAAGAGAGACCCAGTACTTC

J: TRBJ2-7
size: NA
V: TRBV5-4
D: TRBD1
CDR3: CASSLMQQGAPYEQYF
DNA: TGTGCCAGCAGCTTGATGCAACAGGGGGCTCCCTACGAGCAGTACTTC

J: TRBJ2-7
size: NA
V: TRBV6-5
D: NA
CDR3: CASSGTWGYEQYF
DNA: TGTGCCAGCAGCGGGACGTGGGGCTACGAGCAGTACTTC

J: TRBJ2-3
size: NA
V: TRBV5-1
D: TRBD2
CDR3: CASSLAGGPSSDTQYF
DNA: TGCGCCAGCAGCTTAGCGGGAGGGCCTTCGTCAGATACGCAGTATTTT

J: TRBJ2-2
size: NA
V: TRBV27
D: TRBD1
CDR3: CASFGTANTGELFF
DNA: TGTGCCAGCTTCGGGACAGCGAACACCGGGGAGCTGTTTTTT

J: TRBJ1-6
size: NA
V: TRBV11-2
D: NA
CDR3: CASSPGRVYNSPLHF
DNA: TGTGCCAGCAGCCCCGGGAGGGTCTATAATTCACCCCTCCACTTT

J: TRBJ2-1
size: once
V: TRBV18
D: TRBD1
CDR3: CASSPVPGQGEQFF
DNA: TGTGCCAGCTCACCTGTCCCGGGACAGGGAGAGCAGTTCTTC

J: TRBJ1-2
size: NA
V: TRBV19
D: TRBD1
CDR3: CASSSPRDSYYGYTF
DNA: TGTGCCAGTAGTTCACCCCGGGACAGTTACTATGGCTACACCTTC

J: TRBJ2-7
size: NA
V: TRBV5-4
D: NA
CDR3: CASSLRDIHEQYF
DNA: TGTGCCAGCAGCTTAAGGGACATACACGAGCAGTACTTC

J: TRBJ1-4
size: NA
V: TRBV11-2
D: NA
CDR3: CASSSPGSSEKLFF
DNA: TGTGCCAGCAGCTCCCCGGGTTCGAGTGAAAAACTGTTTTTT

J: TRBJ2-3
size: once
V: TRBV7-3
D: NA
CDR3: CASSLTTTLQFGSTDTQYF
DNA: TGTGCCAGCAGCTTAACCACGACTCTGCAGTTCGGTAGCACAGATACGCAGTATTTT

J: TRBJ1-1
size: NA
V: TRBV10-3
D: NA
CDR3: CAISESAGKNTEAFF
DNA: TGTGCCATCAGTGAGTCGGCCGGGAAGAACACTGAAGCTTTCTTT

J: TRBJ2-1
size: NA
V: TRBV5-1
D: TRBD2
CDR3: CASSIGLAGYNEQFF
DNA: TGCGCCAGCAGCATCGGACTAGCGGGCTACAATGAGCAGTTCTTC

J: TRBJ1-2
size: NA
V: TRBV15
D: NA
CDR3: CATSRDLGGYGYTF
DNA: TGTGCCACCAGCAGAGATCTTGGCGGCTATGGCTACACCTTC

J: TRBJ1-2
size: NA
V: TRBV2
D: NA
CDR3: CASSPTETLYGYTF
DNA: TGTGCCAGCAGCCCGACAGAAACCCTCTATGGCTACACCTTC

J: TRBJ2-1
size: few
V: TRBV7-8
D: NA
CDR3: CASSALASREQFF
DNA: TGTGCCAGCAGCGCACTAGCTTCGCGTGAGCAGTTCTTC

J: TRBJ1-1
size: NA
V: TRBV9
D: NA
CDR3: CASSVAPGQLNTEAFF
DNA: TGTGCCAGCAGCGTAGCACCCGGACAGCTTAACACTGAAGCTTTCTTT

J: TRBJ1-2
size: once
V: TRBV9
D: TRBD1
CDR3: CASSARPGQTRSGYTF
DNA: TGTGCCAGCAGCGCCAGACCGGGACAGACCAGGTCGGGCTACACCTTC

J: TRBJ2-7
size: NA
V: TRBV29-1
D: NA
CDR3: CSVGQPGISYEQYF
DNA: TGCAGCGTTGGACAGCCCGGCATCTCCTACGAGCAGTACTTC

J: TRBJ1-3
size: NA
V: TRBV3-1/TRBV3-2
D: NA
CDR3: CASSQGKPGTMFSGSGNTIYF
DNA: TGTGCCAGCAGCCAAGGCAAACCCGGGACCATGTTCTCGGGTTCTGGAAACACCATATATTTT

J: TRBJ1-3
size: NA
V: TRBV5-8
D: NA
CDR3: CASSLTILYSGNTIYF
DNA: TGTGCCAGCAGCTTGACCATACTATACTCTGGAAACACCATATATTTT

J: TRBJ1-5
size: NA
V: TRBV24-1
D: NA
CDR3: CATSDLDGAQPQHF
DNA: TGTGCCACCAGTGATTTGGACGGAGCGCAGCCCCAGCATTTT

J: TRBJ1-6
size: NA
V: TRBV6-4
D: NA
CDR3: CASSGRGSPAYNSPLHF
DNA: TGTGCCAGCAGCGGGCGGGGGAGCCCTGCCTATAATTCACCCCTCCACTTT

J: TRBJ1-3
size: NA
V: TRBV5-1
D: NA
CDR3: CASSLSGSRGDTIYF
DNA: TGCGCCAGCAGCTTGAGCGGGAGTAGAGGGGACACCATATATTTT

J: TRBJ2-1
size: NA
V: TRBV4-1
D: NA
CDR3: CASSPLDAAVLGNEQFF
DNA: TGCGCCAGCAGCCCTTTAGATGCGGCGGTCTTAGGAAATGAGCAGTTCTTC

J: TRBJ1-1
size: NA
V: TRBV6-6
D: TRBD1
CDR3: CASRHKRTGLNTEAFF
DNA: TGTGCCAGCAGACATAAGCGGACAGGGCTGAACACTGAAGCTTTCTTT

J: TRBJ1-5
size: NA
V: TRBV6-6
D: TRBD1
CDR3: CASRDRGNQPQHF
DNA: TGTGCCAGCAGAGACAGGGGCAATCAGCCCCAGCATTTT

J: TRBJ2-2
size: NA
V: TRBV5-1
D: NA
CDR3: CASSFLGRDTGELFF
DNA: TGCGCCAGCAGCTTTCTAGGCAGAGACACCGGGGAGCTGTTTTTT

J: TRBJ2-1
size: NA
V: TRBV24-1
D: NA
CDR3: CATSDAHNRDCYNEQFF
DNA: TGTGCCACCAGTGACGCTCACAACCGGGACTGCTACAATGAGCAGTTCTTC

J: TRBJ2-5
size: NA
V: TRBV29-1
D: TRBD2
CDR3: CSVVWWREGIQETQYF
DNA: TGCAGCGTTGTATGGTGGCGGGAGGGCATACAGGAGACCCAGTACTTC

J: TRBJ1-3
size: once
V: TRBV18
D: NA
CDR3: CASSPSHSSSGNTIYF
DNA: TGTGCCAGCTCACCGTCACACTCGAGCTCTGGAAACACCATATATTTT

J: TRBJ2-7
size: NA
V: TRBV11-2
D: NA
CDR3: CASSPVRSYEQYF
DNA: TGTGCCAGCAGCCCAGTGAGATCCTACGAGCAGTACTTC

J: TRBJ1-1
size: NA
V: TRBV9
D: NA
CDR3: CASNREGGTEAFF
DNA: TGTGCCAGCAACAGGGAGGGGGGCACTGAAGCTTTCTTT

J: TRBJ2-1
size: NA
V: TRBV7-3
D: TRBD2
CDR3: CASSLSPAGERNEQFF
DNA: TGTGCCAGCAGCTTAAGCCCAGCGGGAGAGCGGAATGAGCAGTTCTTC

J: TRBJ2-1
size: NA
V: TRBV5-1
D: TRBD1
CDR3: CASSSTGGNEQFF
DNA: TGCGCCAGCAGCTCGACAGGGGGTAATGAGCAGTTCTTC

J: TRBJ2-5
size: few
V: TRBV9
D: TRBD2
CDR3: CASSVGLAGTETQYF
DNA: TGTGCCAGCAGCGTAGGGCTAGCGGGAACGGAGACCCAGTACTTC

J: TRBJ2-1
size: NA
V: TRBV6-5
D: NA
CDR3: CASTALNEQFF
DNA: TGTGCCAGCACGGCGCTTAACGAGCAGTTCTTC